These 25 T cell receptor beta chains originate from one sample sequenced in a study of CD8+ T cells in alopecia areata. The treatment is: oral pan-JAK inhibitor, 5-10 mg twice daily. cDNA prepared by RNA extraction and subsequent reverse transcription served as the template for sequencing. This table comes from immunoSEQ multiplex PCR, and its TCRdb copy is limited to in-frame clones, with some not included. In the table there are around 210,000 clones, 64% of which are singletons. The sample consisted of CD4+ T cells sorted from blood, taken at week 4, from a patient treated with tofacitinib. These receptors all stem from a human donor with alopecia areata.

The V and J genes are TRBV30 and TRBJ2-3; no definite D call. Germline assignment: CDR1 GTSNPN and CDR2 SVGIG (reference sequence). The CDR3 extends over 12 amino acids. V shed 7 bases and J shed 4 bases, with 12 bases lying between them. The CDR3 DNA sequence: TGTGCCTCCTCGACCCAGGCAGATACGCAGTATTTT. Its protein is CASSTQADTQYF. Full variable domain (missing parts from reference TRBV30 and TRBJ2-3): SQTIHQWPATLVQPVGSPLSLECTVEGTSNPNLYWYRQAAGRGLQLLFYSVGIGQISSEVPQNLSASRPQDRQFILSSKKLLLSDSGFYLCASSTQADTQYFGPGTRLTVL.

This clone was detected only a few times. In DNA, the CDR3 is TGTGCCTGGAGTGGACAGTTCCAAGAGACCCAGTACTTC. Amino acids: CAWSGQFQETQYF. The chain employs TRBV30 and TRBJ2-5; D may be TRBD1 (5 bases). CDR3 size: 13 residues. CDR1 is GTSNPN and CDR2 is SVGIG in the germline V gene (reference sequence). Trimming removed 1 base from V and 1 base from J, with 7 bases in between.

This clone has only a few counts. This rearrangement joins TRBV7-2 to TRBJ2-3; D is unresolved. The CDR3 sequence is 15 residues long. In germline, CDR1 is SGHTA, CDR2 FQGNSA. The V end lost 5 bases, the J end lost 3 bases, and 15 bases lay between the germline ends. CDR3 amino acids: CASSPGPQRTDTQYF. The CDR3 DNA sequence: TGTGCCAGCAGCCCGGGCCCCCAGAGGACAGATACGCAGTATTTT.

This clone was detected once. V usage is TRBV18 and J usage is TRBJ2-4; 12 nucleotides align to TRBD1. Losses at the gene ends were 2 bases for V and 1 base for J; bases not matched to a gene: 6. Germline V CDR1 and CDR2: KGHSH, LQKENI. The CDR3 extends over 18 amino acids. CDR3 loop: CASSPEGTGGAAKNIQYF. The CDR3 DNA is TGTGCCAGCTCACCAGAGGGGACAGGGGGCGCGGCCAAAAACATTCAGTACTTC.

The CDR3 is CASSYSRLAGGNEQFF. The CDR3 bases are TGTGCCAGCAGTTACTCGAGACTAGCGGGGGGCAATGAGCAGTTCTTC. The rearrangement uses TRBV6-5 and TRBJ2-1; TRBD2 agrees at 13 bases. This CDR3 spans 16 amino acids. Germline CDR1 and CDR2: MNHEY and SVGAGI. The J segment lost 6 bases and the V segment lost 0 bases, leaving 2 bases of the junction unmatched.

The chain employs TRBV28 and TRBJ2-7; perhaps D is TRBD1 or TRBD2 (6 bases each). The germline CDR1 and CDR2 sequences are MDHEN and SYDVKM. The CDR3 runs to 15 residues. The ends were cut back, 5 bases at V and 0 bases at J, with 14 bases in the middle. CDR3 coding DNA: TGTGCCAGCAGTGAAGGGGGGCTTAGCTCCTACGAGCAGTACTTC. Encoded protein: CASSEGGLSSYEQYF.

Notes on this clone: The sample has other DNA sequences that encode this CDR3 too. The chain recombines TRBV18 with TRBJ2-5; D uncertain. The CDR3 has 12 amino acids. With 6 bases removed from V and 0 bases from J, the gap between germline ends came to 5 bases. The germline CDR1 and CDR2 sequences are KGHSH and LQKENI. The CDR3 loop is CASSTYQETQYF. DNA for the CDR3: TGTGCCAGCTCGACGTACCAAGAGACCCAGTACTTC.

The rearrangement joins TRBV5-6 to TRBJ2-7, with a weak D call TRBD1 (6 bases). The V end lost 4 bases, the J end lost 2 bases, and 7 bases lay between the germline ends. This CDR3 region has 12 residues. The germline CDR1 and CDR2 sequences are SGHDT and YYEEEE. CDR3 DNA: TGTGCCAGCAGCCGGACAGCCTACGAGCAGTACTTC. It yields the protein CASSRTAYEQYF.

CDR3: CASSFKTSGYNEQFF. The CDR3 DNA reads TGTGCCAGCAGCTTTAAGACTAGCGGTTACAATGAGCAGTTCTTC. The chain employs TRBV11-2 and TRBJ2-1, with 9 bases lining up with TRBD2. This CDR3 contains 15 residues. V shed 3 bases, J shed 4 bases, and the junction held 4 bases outside the gene matches. Germline V gene sequence: CDR1 SGHAT, CDR2 FQNNGV.

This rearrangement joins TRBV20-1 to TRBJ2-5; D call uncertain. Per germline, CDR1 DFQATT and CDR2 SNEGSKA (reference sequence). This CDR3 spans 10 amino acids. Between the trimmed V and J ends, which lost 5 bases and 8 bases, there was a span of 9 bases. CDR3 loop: CSAVKGTQYF. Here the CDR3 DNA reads TGCAGTGCTGTTAAGGGAACCCAGTACTTC.

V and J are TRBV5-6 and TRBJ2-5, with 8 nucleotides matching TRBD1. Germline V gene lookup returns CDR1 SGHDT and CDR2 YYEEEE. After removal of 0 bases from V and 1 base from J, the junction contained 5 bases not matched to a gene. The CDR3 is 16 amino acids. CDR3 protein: CASSLEPGGIQETQYF. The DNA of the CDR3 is TGTGCCAGCAGCTTGGAGCCAGGGGGCATCCAAGAGACCCAGTACTTC.

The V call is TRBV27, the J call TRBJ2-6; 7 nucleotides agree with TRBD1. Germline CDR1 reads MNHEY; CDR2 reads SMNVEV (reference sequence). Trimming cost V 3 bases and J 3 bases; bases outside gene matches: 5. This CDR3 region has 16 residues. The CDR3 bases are TGTGCCAGCAGTTTCTACAGGGGAAGTGGGGCCAACGTCCTGACTTTC. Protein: CASSFYRGSGANVLTF.

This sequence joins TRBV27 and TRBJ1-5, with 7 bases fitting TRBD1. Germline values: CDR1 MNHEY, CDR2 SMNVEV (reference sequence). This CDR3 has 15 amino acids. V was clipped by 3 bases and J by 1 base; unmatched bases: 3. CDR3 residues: CASSLTGWSNQPQHF. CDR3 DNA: TGTGCCAGCAGTTTGACAGGGTGGAGCAATCAGCCCCAGCATTTT.

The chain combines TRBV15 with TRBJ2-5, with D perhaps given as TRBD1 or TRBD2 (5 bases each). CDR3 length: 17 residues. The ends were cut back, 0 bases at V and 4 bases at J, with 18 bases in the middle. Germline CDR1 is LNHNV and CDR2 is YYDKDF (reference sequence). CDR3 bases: TGTGCCACCAGCAGAGACGTTGAGGGGAGACGGTCAGAGACCCAGTACTTC. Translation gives CATSRDVEGRRSETQYF.

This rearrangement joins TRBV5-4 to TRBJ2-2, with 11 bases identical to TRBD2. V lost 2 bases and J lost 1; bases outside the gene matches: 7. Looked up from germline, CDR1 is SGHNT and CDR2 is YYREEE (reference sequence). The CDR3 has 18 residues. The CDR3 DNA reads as TGTGCCAGCAGCTTTAGCGGGGGGGCAAACTTGAACACCGGGGAGCTGTTTTTT. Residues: CASSFSGGANLNTGELFF.

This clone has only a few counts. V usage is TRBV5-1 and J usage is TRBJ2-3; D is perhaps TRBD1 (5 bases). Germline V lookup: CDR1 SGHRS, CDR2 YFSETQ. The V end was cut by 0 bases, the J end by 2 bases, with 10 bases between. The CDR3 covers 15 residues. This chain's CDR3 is CASSLAAGFTDTQYF. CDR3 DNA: TGCGCCAGCAGCTTGGCCGCAGGGTTCACAGATACGCAGTATTTT.

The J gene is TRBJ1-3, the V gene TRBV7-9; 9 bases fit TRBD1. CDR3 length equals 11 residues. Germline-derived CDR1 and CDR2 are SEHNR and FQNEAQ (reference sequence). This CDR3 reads CAGTGIDTIYF. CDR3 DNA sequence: TGTGCGGGGACAGGGATAGACACCATATATTTT.

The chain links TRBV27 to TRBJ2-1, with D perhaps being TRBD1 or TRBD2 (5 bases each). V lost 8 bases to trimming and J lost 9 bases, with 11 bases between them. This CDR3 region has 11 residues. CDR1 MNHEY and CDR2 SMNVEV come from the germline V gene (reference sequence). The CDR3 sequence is CASRGVFEQFF. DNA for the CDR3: TGTGCCAGCCGAGGGGTTTTTGAGCAGTTCTTC.

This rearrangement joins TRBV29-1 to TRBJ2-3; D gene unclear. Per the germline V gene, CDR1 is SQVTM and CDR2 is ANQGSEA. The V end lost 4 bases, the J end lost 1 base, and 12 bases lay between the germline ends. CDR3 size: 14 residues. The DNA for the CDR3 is TGCAGCGTTGTTCCCGGCCGAGGCACAGATACGCAGTATTTT. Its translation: CSVVPGRGTDTQYF.

The CDR3 DNA is TGTGCCAGCAGCCTGGGGGGGACTGATGGCTACACCTTC. Protein product: CASSLGGTDGYTF. The chain employs TRBV27 and TRBJ1-2; TRBD1 is a possible D gene (5 bases). V was pared by 6 bases and J by 6 bases, with 14 bases between. Per the germline V gene, CDR1 is MNHEY and CDR2 is SMNVEV (reference sequence). There are 13 residues in the CDR3.

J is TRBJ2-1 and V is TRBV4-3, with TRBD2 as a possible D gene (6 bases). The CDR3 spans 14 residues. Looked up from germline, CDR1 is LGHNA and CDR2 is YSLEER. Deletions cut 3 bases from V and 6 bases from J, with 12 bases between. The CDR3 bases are TGCGCCAGCAGCCACCTCGGGAGTTCCAATGAGCAGTTCTTC. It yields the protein CASSHLGSSNEQFF.

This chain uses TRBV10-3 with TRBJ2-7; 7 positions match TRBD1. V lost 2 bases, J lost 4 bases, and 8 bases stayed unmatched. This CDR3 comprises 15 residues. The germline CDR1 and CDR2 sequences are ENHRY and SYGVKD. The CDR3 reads CAISEPTGSAYEQYF. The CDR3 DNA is TGTGCCATCAGTGAGCCGACAGGGAGTGCTTACGAGCAGTACTTC.

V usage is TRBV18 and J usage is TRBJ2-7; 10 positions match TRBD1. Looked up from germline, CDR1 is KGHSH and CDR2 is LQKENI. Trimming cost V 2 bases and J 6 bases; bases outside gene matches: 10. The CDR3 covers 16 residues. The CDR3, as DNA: TGTGCCAGCTCACCAGCGTTAGTAGGGACAGGGGTCGAGCAGTACTTC. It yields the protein CASSPALVGTGVEQYF.

The CDR3 protein is CASSLGTSDGEQFF. The CDR3 DNA follows: TGCGCCAGCAGCCTAGGGACTAGTGATGGTGAGCAGTTCTTC. The chain is built from TRBV5-1 and TRBJ2-1; TRBD2 matches at 8 bases. V shed 4 bases, J shed 9 bases, and the junction held 9 bases outside the gene matches. CDR1 SGHRS and CDR2 YFSETQ come from the germline V gene. The CDR3 has 14 amino acids.

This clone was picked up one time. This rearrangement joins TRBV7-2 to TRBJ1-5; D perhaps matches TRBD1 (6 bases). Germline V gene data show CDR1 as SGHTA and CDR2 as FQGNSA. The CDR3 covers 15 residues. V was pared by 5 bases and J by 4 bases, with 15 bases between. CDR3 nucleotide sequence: TGTGCCAGCAGCCTACAGGACAGTCTTAATCAGCCCCAGCATTTT. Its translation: CASSLQDSLNQPQHF.